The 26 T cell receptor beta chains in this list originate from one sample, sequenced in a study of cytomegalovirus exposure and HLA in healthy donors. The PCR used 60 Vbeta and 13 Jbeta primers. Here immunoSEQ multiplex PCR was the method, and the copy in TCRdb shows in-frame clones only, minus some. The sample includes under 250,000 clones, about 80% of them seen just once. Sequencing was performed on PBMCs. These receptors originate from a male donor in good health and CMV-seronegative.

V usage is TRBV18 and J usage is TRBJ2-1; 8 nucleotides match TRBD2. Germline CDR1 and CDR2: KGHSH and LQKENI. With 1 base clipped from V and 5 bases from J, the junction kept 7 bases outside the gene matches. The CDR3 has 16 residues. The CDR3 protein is CASSPLSGGANNEQFF. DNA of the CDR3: TGTGCCAGCTCACCACTCTCCGGGGGGGCTAACAATGAGCAGTTCTTC.

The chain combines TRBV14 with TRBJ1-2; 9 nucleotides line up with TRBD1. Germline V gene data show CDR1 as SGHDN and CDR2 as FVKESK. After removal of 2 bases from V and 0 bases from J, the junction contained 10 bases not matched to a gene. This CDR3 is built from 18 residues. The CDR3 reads CASSQTPGTGWANYGYTF. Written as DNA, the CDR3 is TGTGCCAGCAGCCAAACCCCCGGGACAGGGTGGGCTAACTATGGCTACACCTTC.

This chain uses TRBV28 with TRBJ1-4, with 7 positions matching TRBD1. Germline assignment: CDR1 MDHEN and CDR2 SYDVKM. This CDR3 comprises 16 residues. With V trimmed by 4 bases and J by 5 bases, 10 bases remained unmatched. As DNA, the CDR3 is TGTGCCAGCAGTTCTCCCAACCGACAGGGCAATGAAAAACTGTTTTTT. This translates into CASSSPNRQGNEKLFF.

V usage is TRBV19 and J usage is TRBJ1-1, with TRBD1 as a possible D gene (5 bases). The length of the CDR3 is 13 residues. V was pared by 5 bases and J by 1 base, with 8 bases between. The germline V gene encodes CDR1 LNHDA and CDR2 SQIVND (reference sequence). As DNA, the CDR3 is TGTGCCAGTAGTTTTCAGGGGAACACTGAAGCTTTCTTT. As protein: CASSFQGNTEAFF.

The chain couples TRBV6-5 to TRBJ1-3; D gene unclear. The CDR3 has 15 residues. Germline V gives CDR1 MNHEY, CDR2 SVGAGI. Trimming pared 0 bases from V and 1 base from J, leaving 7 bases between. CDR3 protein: CASSYSLLSGNTIYF. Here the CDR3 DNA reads TGTGCCAGCAGTTACTCCCTATTGTCTGGAAACACCATATATTTT.

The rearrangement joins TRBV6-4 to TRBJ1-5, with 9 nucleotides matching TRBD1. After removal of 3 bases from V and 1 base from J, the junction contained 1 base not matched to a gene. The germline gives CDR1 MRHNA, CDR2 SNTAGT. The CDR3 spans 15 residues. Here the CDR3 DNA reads TGTGCCAGCAGTGAGACAGGGGGAAGCAATCAGCCCCAGCATTTT. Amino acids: CASSETGGSNQPQHF.

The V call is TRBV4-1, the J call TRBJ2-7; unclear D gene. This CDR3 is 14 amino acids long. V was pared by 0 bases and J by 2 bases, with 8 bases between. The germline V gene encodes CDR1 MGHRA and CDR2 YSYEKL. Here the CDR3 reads CASSQDPSAYEQYF. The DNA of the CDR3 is TGCGCCAGCAGCCAAGATCCTTCAGCCTACGAGCAGTACTTC.

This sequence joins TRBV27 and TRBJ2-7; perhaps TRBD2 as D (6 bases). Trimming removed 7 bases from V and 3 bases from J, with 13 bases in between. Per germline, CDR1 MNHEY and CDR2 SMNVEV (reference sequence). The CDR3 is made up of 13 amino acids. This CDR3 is CASTPGSIYEQYF. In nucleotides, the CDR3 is TGTGCCAGCACCCCCGGGAGTATCTACGAGCAGTACTTC.

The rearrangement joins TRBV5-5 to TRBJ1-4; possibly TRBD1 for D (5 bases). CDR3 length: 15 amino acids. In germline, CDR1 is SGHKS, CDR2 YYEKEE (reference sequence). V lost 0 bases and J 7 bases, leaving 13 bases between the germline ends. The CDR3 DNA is TGTGCCAGCAGCTTGGACGGGACTGAGGGTGAAAAACTGTTTTTT. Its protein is CASSLDGTEGEKLFF. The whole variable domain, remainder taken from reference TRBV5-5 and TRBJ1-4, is DAGVTQSPTHLIKTRGQQVTLRCSPISGHKSVSWYQQVLGQGPQFIFQYYEKEERGRGNFPDRFSARQFPNYSSELNVNALLLGDSALYLCASSLDGTEGEKLFFGSGTQLSVL.

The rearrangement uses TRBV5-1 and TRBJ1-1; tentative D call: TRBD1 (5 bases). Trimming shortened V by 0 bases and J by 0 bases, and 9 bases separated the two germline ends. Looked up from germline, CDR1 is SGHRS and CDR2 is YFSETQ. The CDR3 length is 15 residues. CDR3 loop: CASSLEVQVNTEAFF. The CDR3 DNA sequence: TGCGCCAGCAGCTTGGAAGTACAGGTGAACACTGAAGCTTTCTTT.

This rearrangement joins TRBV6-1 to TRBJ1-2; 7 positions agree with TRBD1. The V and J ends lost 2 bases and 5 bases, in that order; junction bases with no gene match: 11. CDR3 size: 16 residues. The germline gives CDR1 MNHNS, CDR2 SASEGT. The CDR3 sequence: CASSEPGQALGYGYTF. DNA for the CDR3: TGTGCCAGCAGTGAACCAGGACAGGCCCTTGGGTATGGCTACACCTTC.

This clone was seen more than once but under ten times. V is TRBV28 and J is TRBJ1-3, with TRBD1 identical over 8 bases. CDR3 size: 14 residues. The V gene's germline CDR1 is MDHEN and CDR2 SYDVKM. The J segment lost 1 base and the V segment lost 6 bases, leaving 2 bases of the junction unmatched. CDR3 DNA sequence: TGTGCCAGCAGAAACAGGGGGTCTGGAAACACCATATATTTT. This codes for CASRNRGSGNTIYF.

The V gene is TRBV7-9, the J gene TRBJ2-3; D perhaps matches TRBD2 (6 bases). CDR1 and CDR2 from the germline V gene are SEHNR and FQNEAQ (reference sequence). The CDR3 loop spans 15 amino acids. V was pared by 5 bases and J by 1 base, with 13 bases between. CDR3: CASSPRLGGTDTQYF. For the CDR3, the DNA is TGTGCCAGCAGCCCAAGACTAGGAGGCACAGATACGCAGTATTTT.

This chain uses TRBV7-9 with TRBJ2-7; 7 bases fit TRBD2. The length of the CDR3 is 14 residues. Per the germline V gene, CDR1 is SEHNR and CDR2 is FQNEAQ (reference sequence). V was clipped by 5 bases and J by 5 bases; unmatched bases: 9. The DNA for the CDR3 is TGTGCCAGCAGCAATGCTAGCGGCCCCGACGAGCAGTACTTC. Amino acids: CASSNASGPDEQYF.

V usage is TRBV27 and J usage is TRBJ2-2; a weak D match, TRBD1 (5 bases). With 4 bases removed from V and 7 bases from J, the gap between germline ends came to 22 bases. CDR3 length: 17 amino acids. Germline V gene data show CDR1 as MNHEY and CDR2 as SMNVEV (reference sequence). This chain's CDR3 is CASSSIKDGADHGELFF. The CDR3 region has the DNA TGTGCCAGCAGTTCCATAAAGGATGGGGCTGATCACGGGGAGCTGTTTTTT.

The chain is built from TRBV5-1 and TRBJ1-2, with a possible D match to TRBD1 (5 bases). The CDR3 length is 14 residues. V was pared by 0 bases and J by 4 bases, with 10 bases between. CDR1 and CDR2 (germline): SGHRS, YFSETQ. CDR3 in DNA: TGCGCCAGCAGCTTGGAGGGGCAGGCCTATGGCTACACCTTC. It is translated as CASSLEGQAYGYTF. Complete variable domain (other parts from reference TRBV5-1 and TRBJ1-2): KAGVTQTPRYLIKTRGQQVTLSCSPISGHRSVSWYQQTPGQGLQFLFEYFSETQRNKGNFPGRFSGRQFSNSRSEMNVSTLELGDSALYLCASSLEGQAYGYTFGSGTRLTVV.

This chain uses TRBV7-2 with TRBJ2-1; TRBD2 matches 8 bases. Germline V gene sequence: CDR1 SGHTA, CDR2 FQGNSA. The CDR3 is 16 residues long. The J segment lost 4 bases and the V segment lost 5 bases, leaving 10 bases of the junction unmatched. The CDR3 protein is CASSMTGTRTYNEQFF. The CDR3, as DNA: TGTGCCAGCAGCATGACCGGGACTAGAACATACAATGAGCAGTTCTTC.

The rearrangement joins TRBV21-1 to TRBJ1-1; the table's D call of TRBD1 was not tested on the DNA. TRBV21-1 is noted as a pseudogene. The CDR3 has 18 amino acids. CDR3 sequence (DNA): TGTGCCAGCAGCAAAGGACCTGGCCTGACAGTCTTGAACACTGAAGCTTTCTTT. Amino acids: CASSKGPGLTVLNTEAFF.

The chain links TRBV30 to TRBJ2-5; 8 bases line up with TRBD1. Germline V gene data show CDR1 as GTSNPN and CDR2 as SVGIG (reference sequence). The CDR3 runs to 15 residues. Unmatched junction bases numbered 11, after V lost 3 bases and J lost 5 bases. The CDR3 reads CAWSALRGPYETQYF. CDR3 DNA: TGTGCCTGGAGCGCTCTCAGGGGGCCCTATGAGACCCAGTACTTC.

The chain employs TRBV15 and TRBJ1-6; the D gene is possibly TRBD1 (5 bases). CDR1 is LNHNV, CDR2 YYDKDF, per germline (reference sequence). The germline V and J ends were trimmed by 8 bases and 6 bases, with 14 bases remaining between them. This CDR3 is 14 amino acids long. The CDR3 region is CATERGTANSPLHF. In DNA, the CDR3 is TGTGCCACCGAAAGAGGGACTGCTAATTCACCCCTCCACTTT.

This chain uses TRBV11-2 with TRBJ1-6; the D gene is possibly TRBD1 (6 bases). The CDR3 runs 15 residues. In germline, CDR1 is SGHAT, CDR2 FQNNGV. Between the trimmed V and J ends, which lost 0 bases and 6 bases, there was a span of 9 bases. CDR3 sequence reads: CASSLDPDSNSPLHF. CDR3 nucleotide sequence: TGTGCCAGCAGCTTAGACCCGGACAGTAATTCACCCCTCCACTTT.

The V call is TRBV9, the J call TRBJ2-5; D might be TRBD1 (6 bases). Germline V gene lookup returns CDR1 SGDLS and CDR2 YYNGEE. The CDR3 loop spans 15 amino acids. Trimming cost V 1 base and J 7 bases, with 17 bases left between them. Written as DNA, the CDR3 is TGTGCCAGCAGCGTATATGCAGGGGCGAGGGGGACCCAGTACTTC. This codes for CASSVYAGARGTQYF.

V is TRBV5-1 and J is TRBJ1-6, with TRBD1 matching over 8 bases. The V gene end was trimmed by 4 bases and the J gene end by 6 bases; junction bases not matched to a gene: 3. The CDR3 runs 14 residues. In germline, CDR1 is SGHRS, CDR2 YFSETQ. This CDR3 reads CASSPQGANSPLHF. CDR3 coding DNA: TGCGCCAGCAGCCCGCAGGGGGCTAATTCACCCCTCCACTTT. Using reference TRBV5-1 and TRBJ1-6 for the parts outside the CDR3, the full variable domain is KAGVTQTPRYLIKTRGQQVTLSCSPISGHRSVSWYQQTPGQGLQFLFEYFSETQRNKGNFPGRFSGRQFSNSRSEMNVSTLELGDSALYLCASSPQGANSPLHFGNGTRLTVT.

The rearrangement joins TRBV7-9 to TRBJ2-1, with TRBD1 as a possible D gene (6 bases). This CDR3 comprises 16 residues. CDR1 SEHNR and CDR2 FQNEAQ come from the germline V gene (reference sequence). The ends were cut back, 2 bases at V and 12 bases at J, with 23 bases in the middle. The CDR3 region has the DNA TGTGCCAGCAGCTTAACCCGGGACGGTGCCCGCAGGGGGCAGTTCTTC. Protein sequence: CASSLTRDGARRGQFF.

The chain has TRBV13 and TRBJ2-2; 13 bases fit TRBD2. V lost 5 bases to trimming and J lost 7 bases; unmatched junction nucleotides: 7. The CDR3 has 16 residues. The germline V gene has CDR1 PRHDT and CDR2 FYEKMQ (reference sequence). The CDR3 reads CASSPGTSGKFGELFF. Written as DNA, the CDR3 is TGTGCCAGCAGCCCCGGGACTAGCGGGAAGTTCGGGGAGCTGTTTTTT.

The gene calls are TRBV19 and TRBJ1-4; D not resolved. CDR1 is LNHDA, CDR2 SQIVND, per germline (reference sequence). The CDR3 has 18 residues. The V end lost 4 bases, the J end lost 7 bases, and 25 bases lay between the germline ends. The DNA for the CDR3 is TGTGCCAGTAGTACGCCTATCCACCGGGGTTCGTCGGGTGAAAAACTGTTTTTT. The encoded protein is CASSTPIHRGSSGEKLFF.